This TCR beta chain emerged from a study of blood T cells in healthy people across ages. Study-level points and caveats: Significant beta diversity loss was already apparent by age approximately 38, declining roughly linearly. Greater diversity and more naive CD4+ cells were seen in long-lived donors than in aged donors.

About this clonotype itself: Its antigen remains unidentified.

Next came a second PCR, run for roughly 6 to 11 cycles, which used a sample-barcoded 5' primer along with a J-beta primer mix. TCRdb redid the calling of the 5' RACE reads with MiXCR, one entry per CDR3 protein. The sample contains fewer than 2 million distinct CDR3 sequences, approximately 39% of which appear only once. This CDR3 region has 16 residues. Per the germline V gene, CDR1 is MDHEN and CDR2 is SYDVKM. Trimming removed 2 bases at V and 3 bases at J, with 14 bases between. What was sequenced was blood. The rearrangement links TRBV28 to TRBJ1-5, with a possible D match to TRBD1 (6 bases). The source is a human donor in good health. CDR3 region: CASSLPQGFDNQPQHF. In DNA, the CDR3 is TGTGCCAGCAGTTTACCTCAGGGGTTTGACAATCAGCCCCAGCATTTT.